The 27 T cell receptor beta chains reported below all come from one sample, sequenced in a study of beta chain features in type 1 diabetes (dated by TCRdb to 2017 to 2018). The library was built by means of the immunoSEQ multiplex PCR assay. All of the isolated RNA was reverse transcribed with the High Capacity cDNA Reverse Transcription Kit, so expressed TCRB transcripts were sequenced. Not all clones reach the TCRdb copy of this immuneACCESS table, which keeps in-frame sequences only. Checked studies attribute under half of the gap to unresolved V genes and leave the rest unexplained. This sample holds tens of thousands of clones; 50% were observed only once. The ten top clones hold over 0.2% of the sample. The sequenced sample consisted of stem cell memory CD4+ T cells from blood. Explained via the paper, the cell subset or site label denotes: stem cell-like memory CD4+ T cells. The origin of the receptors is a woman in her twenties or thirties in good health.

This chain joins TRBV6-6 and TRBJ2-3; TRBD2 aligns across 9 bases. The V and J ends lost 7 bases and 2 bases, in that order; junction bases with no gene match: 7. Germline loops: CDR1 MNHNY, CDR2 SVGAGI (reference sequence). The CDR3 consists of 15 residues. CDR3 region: CASKRLAENTDTQYF. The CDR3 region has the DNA TGTGCCAGCAAGAGACTAGCGGAGAACACAGATACGCAGTATTTT.

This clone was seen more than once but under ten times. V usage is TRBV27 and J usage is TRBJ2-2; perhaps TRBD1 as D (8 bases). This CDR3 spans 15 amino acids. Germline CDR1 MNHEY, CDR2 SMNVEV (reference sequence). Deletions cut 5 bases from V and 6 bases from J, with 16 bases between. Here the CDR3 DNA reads TGTGCCAGCAGTCCCCGGACAGGGAGGGCCGGGGAGCTGTTTTTT. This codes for CASSPRTGRAGELFF.

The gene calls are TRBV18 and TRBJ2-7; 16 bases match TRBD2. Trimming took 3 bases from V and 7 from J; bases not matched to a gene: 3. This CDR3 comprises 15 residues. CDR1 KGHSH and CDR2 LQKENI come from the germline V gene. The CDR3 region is CASSPPGLAGGEQYF. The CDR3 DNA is TGTGCCAGCTCACCTCCGGGACTAGCGGGAGGGGAGCAGTACTTC. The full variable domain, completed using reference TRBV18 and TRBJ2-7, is NAGVMQNPRHLVRRRGQEARLRCSPMKGHSHVYWYRQLPEEGLKFMVYLQKENIIDESGMPKERFSAEFPKEGPSILRIQQVVRGDSAAYFCASSPPGLAGGEQYFGPGTRLTVT.

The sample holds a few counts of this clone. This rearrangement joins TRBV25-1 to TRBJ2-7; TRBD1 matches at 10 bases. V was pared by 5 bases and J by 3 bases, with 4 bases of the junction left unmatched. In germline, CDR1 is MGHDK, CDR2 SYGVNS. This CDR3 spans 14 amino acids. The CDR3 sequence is CASSKGQGIYEQYF. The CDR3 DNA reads TGTGCCAGCAGTAAGGGACAGGGGATCTACGAGCAGTACTTC.

CDR3 protein: CASSWAGTTVREQYF. The CDR3 coding sequence is TGTGCCAGCAGCTGGGCCGGGACTACCGTTAGGGAGCAGTACTTC. The chain combines TRBV11-2 with TRBJ2-7; 7 positions agree with TRBD2. Germline CDR1 SGHAT, CDR2 FQNNGV. This CDR3 contains 15 residues. V lost 4 bases, J lost 7 bases, and 13 bases stayed unmatched.

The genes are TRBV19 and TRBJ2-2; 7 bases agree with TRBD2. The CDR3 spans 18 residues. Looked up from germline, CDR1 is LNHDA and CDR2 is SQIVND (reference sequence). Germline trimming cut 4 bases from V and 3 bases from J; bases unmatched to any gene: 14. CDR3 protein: CASSRPIGGSGYTGELFF. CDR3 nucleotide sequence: TGTGCCAGTAGTAGGCCCATTGGCGGGAGCGGTTACACCGGGGAGCTGTTTTTT.

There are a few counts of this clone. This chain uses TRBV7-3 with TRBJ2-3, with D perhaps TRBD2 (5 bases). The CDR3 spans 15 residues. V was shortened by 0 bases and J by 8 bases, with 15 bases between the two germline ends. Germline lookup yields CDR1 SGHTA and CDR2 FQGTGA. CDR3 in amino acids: CASSLTGQDLGTQYF. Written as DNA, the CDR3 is TGTGCCAGCAGCTTAACTGGGCAGGACTTGGGTACGCAGTATTTT.

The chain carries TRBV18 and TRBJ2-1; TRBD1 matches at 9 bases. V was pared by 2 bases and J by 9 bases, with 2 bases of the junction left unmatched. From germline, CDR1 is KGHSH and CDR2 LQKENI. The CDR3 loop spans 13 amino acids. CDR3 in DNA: TGTGCCAGCTCACCAACAGGGGGCGGTGAGCAGTTCTTC. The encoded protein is CASSPTGGGEQFF.

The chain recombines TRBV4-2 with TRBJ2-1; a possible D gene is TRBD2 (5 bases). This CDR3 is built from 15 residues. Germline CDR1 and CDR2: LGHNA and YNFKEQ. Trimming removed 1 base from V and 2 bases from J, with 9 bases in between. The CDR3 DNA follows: TGTGCCAGCAGCCAAGGGGCGAGGGCCTACAATGAGCAGTTCTTC. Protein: CASSQGARAYNEQFF.

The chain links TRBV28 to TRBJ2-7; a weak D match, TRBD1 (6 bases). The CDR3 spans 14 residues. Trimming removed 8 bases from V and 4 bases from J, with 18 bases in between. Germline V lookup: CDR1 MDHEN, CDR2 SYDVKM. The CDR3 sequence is CASCCSGAGYEQYF. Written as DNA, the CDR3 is TGTGCCAGCTGTTGCTCAGGGGCCGGGTACGAGCAGTACTTC.

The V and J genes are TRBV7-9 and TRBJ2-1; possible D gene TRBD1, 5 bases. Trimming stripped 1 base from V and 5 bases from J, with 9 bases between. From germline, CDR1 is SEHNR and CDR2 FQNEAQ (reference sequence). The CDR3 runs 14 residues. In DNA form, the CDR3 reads TGTGCCAGCAGCTTAGGACAGCTAAACAATGAGCAGTTCTTC. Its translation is CASSLGQLNNEQFF.

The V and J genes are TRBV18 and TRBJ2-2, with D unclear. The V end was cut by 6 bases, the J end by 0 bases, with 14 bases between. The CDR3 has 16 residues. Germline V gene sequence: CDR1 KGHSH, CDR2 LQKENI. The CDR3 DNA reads TGTGCCAGCTCCCCCGGCGGCCCTACGAACACCGGGGAGCTGTTTTTT. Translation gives CASSPGGPTNTGELFF.

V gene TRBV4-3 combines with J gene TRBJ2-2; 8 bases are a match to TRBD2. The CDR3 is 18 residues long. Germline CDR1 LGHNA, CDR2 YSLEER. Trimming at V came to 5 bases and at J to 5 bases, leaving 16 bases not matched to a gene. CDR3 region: CASSLERPSGLKTGELFF. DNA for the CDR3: TGCGCCAGCAGCTTAGAGAGGCCTAGCGGGCTTAAGACCGGGGAGCTGTTTTTT.

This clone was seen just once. The CDR3 protein is CASSGWTGDDGYTF. The CDR3 coding sequence is TGTGCCAGTAGTGGCTGGACAGGGGATGATGGCTACACCTTC. This chain joins TRBV19 and TRBJ1-2; 9 positions agree with TRBD1. The V segment lost 5 bases and the J segment 6 bases; nucleotides outside the gene matches: 7. Germline lookup yields CDR1 LNHDA and CDR2 SQIVND (reference sequence). This CDR3 comprises 14 residues.

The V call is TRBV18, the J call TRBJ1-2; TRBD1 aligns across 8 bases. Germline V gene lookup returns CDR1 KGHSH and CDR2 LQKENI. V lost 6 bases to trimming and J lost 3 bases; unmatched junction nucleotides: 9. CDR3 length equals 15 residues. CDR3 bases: TGTGCCAGCTCCCCTGGACAGGGCCTCGACTATGGCTACACCTTC. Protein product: CASSPGQGLDYGYTF. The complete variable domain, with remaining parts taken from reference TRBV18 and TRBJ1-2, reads NAGVMQNPRHLVRRRGQEARLRCSPMKGHSHVYWYRQLPEEGLKFMVYLQKENIIDESGMPKERFSAEFPKEGPSILRIQQVVRGDSAAYFCASSPGQGLDYGYTFGSGTRLTVV.

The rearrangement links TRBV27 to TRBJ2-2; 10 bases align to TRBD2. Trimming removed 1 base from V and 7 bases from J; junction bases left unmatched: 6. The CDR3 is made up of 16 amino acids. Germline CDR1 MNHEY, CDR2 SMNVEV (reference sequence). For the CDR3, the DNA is TGTGCCAGCAGTTTATATGCTAGCGGGAGCATCGGGGAGCTGTTTTTT. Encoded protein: CASSLYASGSIGELFF.

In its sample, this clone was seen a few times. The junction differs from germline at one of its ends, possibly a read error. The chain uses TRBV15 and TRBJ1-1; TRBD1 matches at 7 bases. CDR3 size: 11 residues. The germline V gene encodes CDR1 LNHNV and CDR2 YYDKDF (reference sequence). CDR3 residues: CATSRPPGQFF. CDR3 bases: TGTGCCACCAGCAGACCCCCGGGACAGTTTTTT.

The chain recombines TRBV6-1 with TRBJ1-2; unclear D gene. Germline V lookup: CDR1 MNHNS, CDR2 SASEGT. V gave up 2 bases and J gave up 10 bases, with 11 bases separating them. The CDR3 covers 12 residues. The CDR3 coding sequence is TGTGCCAGCAGTGAATACAGCAGAGTCTACACCTTC. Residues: CASSEYSRVYTF.

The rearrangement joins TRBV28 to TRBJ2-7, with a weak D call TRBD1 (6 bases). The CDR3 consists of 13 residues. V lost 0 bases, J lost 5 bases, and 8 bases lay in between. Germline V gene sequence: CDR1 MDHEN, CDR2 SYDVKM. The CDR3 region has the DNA TGTGCCAGCAGTTTATGGGGGGCTCACGAGCAGTACTTC. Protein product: CASSLWGAHEQYF. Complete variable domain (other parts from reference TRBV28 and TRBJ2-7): DVKVTQSSRYLVKRTGEKVFLECVQDMDHENMFWYRQDPGLGLRLIYFSYDVKMKEKGDIPEGYSVSREKKERFSLILESASTNQTSMYLCASSLWGAHEQYFGPGTRLTVT.

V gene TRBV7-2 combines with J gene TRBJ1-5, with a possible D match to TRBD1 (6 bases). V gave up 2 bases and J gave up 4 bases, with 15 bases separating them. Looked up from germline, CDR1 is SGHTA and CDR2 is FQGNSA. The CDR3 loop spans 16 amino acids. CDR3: CASSLIPGQLNQPQHF. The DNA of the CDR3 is TGTGCCAGCAGCTTAATCCCCGGACAGTTAAATCAGCCCCAGCATTTT.

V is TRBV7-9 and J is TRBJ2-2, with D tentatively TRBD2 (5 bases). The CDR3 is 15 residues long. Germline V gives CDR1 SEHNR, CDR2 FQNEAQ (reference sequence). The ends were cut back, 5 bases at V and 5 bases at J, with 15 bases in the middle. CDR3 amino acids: CASSRLAPGTGELFF. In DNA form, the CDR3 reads TGTGCCAGCAGCCGACTGGCCCCGGGGACCGGGGAGCTGTTTTTT. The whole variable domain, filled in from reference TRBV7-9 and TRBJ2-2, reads DTGVSQNPRHKITKRGQNVTFRCDPISEHNRLYWYRQTLGQGPEFLTYFQNEAQLEKSRLLSDRFSAERPKGSFSTLEIQRTEQGDSAMYLCASSRLAPGTGELFFGEGSRLTVL.

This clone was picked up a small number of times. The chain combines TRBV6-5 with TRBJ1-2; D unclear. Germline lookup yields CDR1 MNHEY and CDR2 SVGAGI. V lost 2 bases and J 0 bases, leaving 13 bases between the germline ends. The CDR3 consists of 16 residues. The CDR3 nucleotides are TGTGCCAGCAGTTACGCGGGGTTTGGAGCTAACTATGGCTACACCTTC. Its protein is CASSYAGFGANYGYTF.

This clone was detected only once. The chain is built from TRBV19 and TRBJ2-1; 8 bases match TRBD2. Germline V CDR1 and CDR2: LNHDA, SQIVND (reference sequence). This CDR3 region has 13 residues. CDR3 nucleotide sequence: TGTGCTACGGGGGGGAGGGAATACAATGAGCAGTTCTTC. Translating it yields CATGGREYNEQFF. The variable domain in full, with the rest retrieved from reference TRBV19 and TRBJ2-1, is DGGITQSPKYLFRKEGQNVTLSCEQNLNHDAMYWYRQDPGQGLRLIYYSQIVNDFQKGDIAEGYSVSREKKESFPLTVTSAQKNPTAFYLCATGGREYNEQFFGPGTRLTVL.

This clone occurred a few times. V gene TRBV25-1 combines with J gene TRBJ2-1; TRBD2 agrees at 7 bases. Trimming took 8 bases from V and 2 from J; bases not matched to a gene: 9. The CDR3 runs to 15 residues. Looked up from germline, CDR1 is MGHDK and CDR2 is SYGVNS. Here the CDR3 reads CASSPREVTYNEQFF. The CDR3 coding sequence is TGTGCCAGCTCCCCACGGGAGGTTACCTACAATGAGCAGTTCTTC.

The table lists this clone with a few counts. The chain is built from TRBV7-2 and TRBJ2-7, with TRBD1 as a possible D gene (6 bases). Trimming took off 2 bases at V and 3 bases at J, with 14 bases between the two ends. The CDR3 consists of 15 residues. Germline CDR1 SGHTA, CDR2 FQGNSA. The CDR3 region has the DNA TGTGCCAGCAGCTTAACACCAGGGGAGTTCTACGAGCAGTACTTC. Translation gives CASSLTPGEFYEQYF.

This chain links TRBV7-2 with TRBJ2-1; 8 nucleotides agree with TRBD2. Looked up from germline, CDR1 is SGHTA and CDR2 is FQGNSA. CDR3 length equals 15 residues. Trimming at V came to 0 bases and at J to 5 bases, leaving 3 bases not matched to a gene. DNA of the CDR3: TGTGCCAGCAGCTTAGCTAGCGGGACCAACAATGAGCAGTTCTTC. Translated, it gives CASSLASGTNNEQFF. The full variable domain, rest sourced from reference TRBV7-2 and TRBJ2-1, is GAGVSQSPSNKVTEKGKDVELRCDPISGHTALYWYRQSLGQGLEFLIYFQGNSAPDKSGLPSDRFSAERTGGSVSTLTIQRTQQEDSAVYLCASSLASGTNNEQFFGPGTRLTVL.

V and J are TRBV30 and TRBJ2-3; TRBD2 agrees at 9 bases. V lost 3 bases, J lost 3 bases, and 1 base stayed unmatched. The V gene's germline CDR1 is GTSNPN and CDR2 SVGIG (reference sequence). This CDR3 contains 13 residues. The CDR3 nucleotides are TGTGCCTGGAGGCGGGAGGGTACAGATACGCAGTATTTT. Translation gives CAWRREGTDTQYF.